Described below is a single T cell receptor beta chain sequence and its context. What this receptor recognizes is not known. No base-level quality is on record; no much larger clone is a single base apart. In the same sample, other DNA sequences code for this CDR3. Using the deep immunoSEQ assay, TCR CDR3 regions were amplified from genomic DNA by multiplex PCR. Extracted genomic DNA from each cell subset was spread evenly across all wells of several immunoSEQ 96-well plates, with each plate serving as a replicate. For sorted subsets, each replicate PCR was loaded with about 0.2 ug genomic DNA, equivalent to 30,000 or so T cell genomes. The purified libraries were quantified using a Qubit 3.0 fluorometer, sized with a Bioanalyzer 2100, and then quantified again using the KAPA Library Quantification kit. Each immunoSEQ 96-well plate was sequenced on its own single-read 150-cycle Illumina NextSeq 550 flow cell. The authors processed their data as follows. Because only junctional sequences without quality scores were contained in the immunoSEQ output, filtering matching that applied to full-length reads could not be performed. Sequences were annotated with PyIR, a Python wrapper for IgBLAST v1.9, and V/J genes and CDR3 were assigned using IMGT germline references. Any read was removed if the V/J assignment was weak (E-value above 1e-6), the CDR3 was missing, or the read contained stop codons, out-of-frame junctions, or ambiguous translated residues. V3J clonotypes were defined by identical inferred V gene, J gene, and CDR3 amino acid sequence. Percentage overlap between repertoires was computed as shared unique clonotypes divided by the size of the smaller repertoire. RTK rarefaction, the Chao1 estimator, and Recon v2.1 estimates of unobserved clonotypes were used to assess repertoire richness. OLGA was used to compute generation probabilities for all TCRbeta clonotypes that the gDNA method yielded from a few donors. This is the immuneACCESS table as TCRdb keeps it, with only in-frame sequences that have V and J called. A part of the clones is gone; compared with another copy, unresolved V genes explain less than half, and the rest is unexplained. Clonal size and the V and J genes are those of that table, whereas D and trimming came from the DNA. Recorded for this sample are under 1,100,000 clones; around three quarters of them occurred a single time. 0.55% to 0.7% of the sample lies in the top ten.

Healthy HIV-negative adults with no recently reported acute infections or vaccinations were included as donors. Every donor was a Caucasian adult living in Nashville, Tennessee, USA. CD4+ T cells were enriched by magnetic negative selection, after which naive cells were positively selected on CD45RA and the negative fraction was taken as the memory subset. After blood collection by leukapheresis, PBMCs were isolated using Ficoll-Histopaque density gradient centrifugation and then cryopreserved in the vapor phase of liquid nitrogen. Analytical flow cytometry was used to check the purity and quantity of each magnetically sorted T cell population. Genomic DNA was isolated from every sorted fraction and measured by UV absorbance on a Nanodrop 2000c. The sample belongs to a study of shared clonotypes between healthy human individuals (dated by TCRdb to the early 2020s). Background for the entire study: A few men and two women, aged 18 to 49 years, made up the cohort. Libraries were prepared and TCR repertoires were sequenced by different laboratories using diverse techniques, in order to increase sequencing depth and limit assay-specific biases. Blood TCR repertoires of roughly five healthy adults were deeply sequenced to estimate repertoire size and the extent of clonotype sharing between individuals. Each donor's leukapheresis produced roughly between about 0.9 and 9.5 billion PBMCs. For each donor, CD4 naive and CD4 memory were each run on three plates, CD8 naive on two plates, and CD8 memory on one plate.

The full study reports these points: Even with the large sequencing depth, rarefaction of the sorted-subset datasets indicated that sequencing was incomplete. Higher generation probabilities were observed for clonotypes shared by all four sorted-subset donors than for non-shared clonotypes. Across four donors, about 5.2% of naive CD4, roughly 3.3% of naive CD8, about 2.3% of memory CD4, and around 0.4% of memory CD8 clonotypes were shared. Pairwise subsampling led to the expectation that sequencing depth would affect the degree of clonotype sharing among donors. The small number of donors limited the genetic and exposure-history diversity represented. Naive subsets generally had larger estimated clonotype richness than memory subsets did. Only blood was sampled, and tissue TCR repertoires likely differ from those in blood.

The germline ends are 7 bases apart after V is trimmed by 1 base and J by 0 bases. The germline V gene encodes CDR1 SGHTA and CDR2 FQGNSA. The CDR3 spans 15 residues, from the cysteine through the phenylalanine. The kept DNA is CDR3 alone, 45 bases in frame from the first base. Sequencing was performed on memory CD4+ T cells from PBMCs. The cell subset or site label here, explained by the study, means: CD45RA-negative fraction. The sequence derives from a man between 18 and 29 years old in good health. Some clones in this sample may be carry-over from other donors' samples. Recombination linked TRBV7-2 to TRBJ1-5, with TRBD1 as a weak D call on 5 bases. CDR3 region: CASSLVRGSNQPQHF. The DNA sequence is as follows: TGTGCCAGCAGCTTAGTGAGGGGTAGCAATCAGCCCCAGCATTTT.